Relative to its sample, the clone carrying this T cell receptor beta chain is medium-sized. Antigen unknown. This record comes from a study of T cell repertoires and leukemia-associated antigens. TCRdb re-called the 5' RACE reads with MiXCR, one entry per CDR3 protein. The table records about 15,000 distinct CDR3 sequences, about 40% of them present only once. Per germline, CDR1 SGHVS and CDR2 FQNEAQ. Trimming took off 2 bases at V and 2 bases at J, with 9 bases between the two ends. The CDR3 consists of 14 residues. The J gene is TRBJ1-2, the V gene TRBV7-8; perhaps TRBD1 as D (5 bases). Sequenced: CD3+ T cells sorted from blood and cultured. The source of this sequence is a female donor in good health. In nucleotides, the CDR3 is TGTGCCAGCAGCTTACGGGACCTCAACTATGGCTACACCTTC. Translation gives CASSLRDLNYGYTF.